A single sample is the source of the 28 T cell receptor beta chains below, sequenced in a study of shared clonotypes between healthy human individuals. The repertoire was sequenced with immunoSEQ multiplex PCR; TCRdb's copy has only in-frame clones and lacks some. The sample carries 230,000 or so clones, approximately 70% recorded once. Sample: memory CD4+ T cells sorted from blood. The subset here: CD45RA-negative fraction. These receptors were taken from a man younger than 40 in good health.

The rearrangement links TRBV19 to TRBJ2-7; no clear D. Trimming took off 5 bases at V and 2 bases at J, with 13 bases between the two ends. Germline assignment: CDR1 LNHDA and CDR2 SQIVND (reference sequence). This CDR3 has 14 amino acids. This chain's CDR3 is CASSPPMRAYEQYF. The CDR3, as DNA: TGTGCCAGTAGTCCCCCTATGAGAGCCTACGAGCAGTACTTC.

This clone was detected only a few times. DNA of the CDR3: TGTGCCAGCAGGGCTACAGGGGTCGGCTACACCTTC. This codes for CASRATGVGYTF. The chain uses TRBV2 and TRBJ1-2, with TRBD1 matching over 7 bases. The V and J ends lost 6 bases and 8 bases, in that order; junction bases with no gene match: 6. CDR1 and CDR2 from the germline V gene are SNHLY and FYNNEI. This CDR3 is 12 amino acids long. The full variable domain, with the rest looked up from reference TRBV2 and TRBJ1-2, is EPEVTQTPSHQVTQMGQEVILRCVPISNHLYFYWYRQILGQKVEFLVSFYNNEISEKSEIFDDQFSVERPDGSNFTLKIRSTKLEDSAMYFCASRATGVGYTFGSGTRLTVV.

CDR3 nucleotide sequence: TGCGCCAGCAGCCCCGACGTCGCCTTCTCTGGAAACACCATATATTTT. Its protein product is CASSPDVAFSGNTIYF. The chain is built from TRBV5-1 and TRBJ1-3; D unclear. Trimming removed 4 bases from V and 0 bases from J, with 14 bases in between. The germline V gene encodes CDR1 SGHRS and CDR2 YFSETQ. The CDR3 spans 16 residues.

The chain combines TRBV5-1 with TRBJ1-3; D not resolved. The CDR3 has 16 residues. Germline V gene sequence: CDR1 SGHRS, CDR2 YFSETQ. Trimming shortened V by 0 bases and J by 3 bases, and 13 bases separated the two germline ends. The DNA of the CDR3 is TGCGCCAGCAGCTTGGTTACTATGGGTGATGGAAACACCATATATTTT. This encodes CASSLVTMGDGNTIYF.

The chain is built from TRBV28 and TRBJ1-5; D call uncertain. There are 15 residues in the CDR3. CDR1 is MDHEN, CDR2 SYDVKM, per germline. V was trimmed by 7 bases and J by 2 bases, leaving 15 bases between them. In DNA, the CDR3 is TGTGCCAGCATAGCCACATCCCTAGGCAATCAGCCCCAGCATTTT. Protein sequence: CASIATSLGNQPQHF.

The gene calls are TRBV9 and TRBJ2-7, with D unclear. The CDR3 sequence is 15 residues long. V shed 0 bases and J shed 4 bases, with 14 bases lying between them. Germline CDR1 and CDR2: SGDLS and YYNGEE. The CDR3 sequence: CASSVGPGTQYEQYF. The CDR3 DNA sequence: TGTGCCAGCAGCGTAGGTCCAGGAACTCAATACGAGCAGTACTTC. Based on the CDR3 plus reference TRBV9 and TRBJ2-7, the full variable domain is DSGVTQTPKHLITATGQRVTLRCSPRSGDLSVYWYQQSLDQGLQFLIQYYNGEERAKGNILERFSAQQFPDLHSELNLSSLELGDSALYFCASSVGPGTQYEQYFGPGTRLTVT.

This clone was counted a few times. J is TRBJ2-5 and V is TRBV5-5; 10 nucleotides agree with TRBD1. Germline assignment: CDR1 SGHKS and CDR2 YYEKEE (reference sequence). With V trimmed by 3 bases and J by 5 bases, 4 bases remained unmatched. CDR3 size: 14 residues. CDR3 bases: TGTGCCAGCAGCTCCGGGACAGGGGTGGAGACCCAGTACTTC. It specifies CASSSGTGVETQYF.

Details on this clone: Sequence at one end of the junction differs from germline and may be a read error. The genes are TRBV7-9 and TRBJ2-1; D might be TRBD2 (6 bases). CDR1 and CDR2 (germline): SEHNR, FQNEAQ (reference sequence). The CDR3 runs to 13 residues. The CDR3 loop is CASSQHKTSVLLF. The CDR3 DNA is TGTGCCAGCAGCCAACACAAGACTAGTGTTCTTCTCTTC.

The chain uses TRBV5-4 and TRBJ1-1, with D perhaps matching TRBD1 (5 bases). The CDR3 is 15 residues long. Between the trimmed V and J ends, which lost 0 bases and 9 bases, there was a span of 18 bases. The germline V gene has CDR1 SGHNT and CDR2 YYREEE (reference sequence). CDR3 coding DNA: TGTGCCAGCAGCTTGGAGCTTATCGGGGGACGACAAGCTTTCTTT. Encoded protein: CASSLELIGGRQAFF.

This chain links TRBV5-1 with TRBJ2-1; 9 bases agree with TRBD2. Germline V lookup: CDR1 SGHRS, CDR2 YFSETQ. V lost 4 bases, J lost 7 bases, and 9 bases stayed unmatched. The CDR3 length is 15 residues. CDR3 region: CASSLPPSGANEQFF. The CDR3 DNA follows: TGCGCCAGCAGCCTCCCCCCTAGCGGGGCGAATGAGCAGTTCTTC.

This clone was observed a few times. The chain carries TRBV4-3 and TRBJ2-3, with 8 bases fitting TRBD1. Germline V gene sequence: CDR1 LGHNA, CDR2 YSLEER. The ends lost 0 bases at V and 6 bases at J; junction bases unmatched: 14. This CDR3 comprises 18 residues. CDR3 sequence (DNA): TGCGCCAGCAGCCAAGATTCGCCCGGACAGGGTTTAACGGATACGCAGTATTTT. This gives the protein CASSQDSPGQGLTDTQYF.

The chain links TRBV6-1 to TRBJ2-7, with D hard to call. Germline V gives CDR1 MNHNS, CDR2 SASEGT. V dropped 6 bases and J dropped 0 bases, with 15 bases sitting between them. This CDR3 has 15 amino acids. In nucleotides, the CDR3 is TGTGCCAGCAGCTCTATATACGGTAGCTCCTACGAGCAGTACTTC. This codes for CASSSIYGSSYEQYF.

The chain combines TRBV5-4 with TRBJ2-1, with 8 bases aligning to TRBD1. Unmatched junction bases numbered 9, after V lost 0 bases and J lost 7 bases. Germline lookup yields CDR1 SGHNT and CDR2 YYREEE (reference sequence). The CDR3 is 16 amino acids. The CDR3 spells CASSLDWQGAGNEQFF. CDR3 sequence (DNA): TGTGCCAGCAGCTTGGACTGGCAGGGGGCCGGAAATGAGCAGTTCTTC.

The V call is TRBV9, the J call TRBJ2-7; TRBD2 is a possible D gene (6 bases). Germline V lookup: CDR1 SGDLS, CDR2 YYNGEE. The V end lost 4 bases, the J end lost 3 bases, and 14 bases lay between the germline ends. The CDR3 runs to 14 residues. The CDR3 region has the DNA TGTGCCAGCAGCATTAGACCGGGAGACTACGAGCAGTACTTC. As protein: CASSIRPGDYEQYF.

This clone has ten or more counts. The chain couples TRBV7-3 to TRBJ2-5, with 7 bases that match TRBD2. V trimming: 1 base; J trimming: 7 bases; junction bases outside the gene matches: 3. This CDR3 has 13 residues. The V gene's germline CDR1 is SGHTA and CDR2 FQGTGA. DNA for the CDR3: TGTGCCAGCAGCTTAATAACGGGGGGGACCCAGTACTTC. Protein product: CASSLITGGTQYF.

This clone occurred once. V gene TRBV18 combines with J gene TRBJ1-5, with a tentative D call TRBD1 (5 bases). The CDR3 is 14 amino acids. Trimming removed 1 base from V and 4 bases from J, with 8 bases in between. Germline CDR1 reads KGHSH; CDR2 reads LQKENI. The CDR3, as DNA: TGTGCCAGCTCACCACTCAGGGCGAATCAGCCCCAGCATTTT. It codes for CASSPLRANQPQHF.

This chain connects TRBV6-5 to TRBJ1-4; 11 positions agree with TRBD1. This CDR3 region has 16 residues. CDR1 is MNHEY and CDR2 is SVGAGI in the germline V gene. V shed 4 bases and J 5 bases; nucleotides not matched to a gene: 6. For the CDR3, the DNA is TGTGCCAGCAGTTTACCGGGACAGGGGGGAAATGAAAAACTGTTTTTT. The encoded protein is CASSLPGQGGNEKLFF.

The rearrangement links TRBV28 to TRBJ2-3, with D uncertain. V was shortened by 5 bases and J by 0 bases, with 18 bases between the two germline ends. Per germline, CDR1 MDHEN and CDR2 SYDVKM. The CDR3 loop spans 17 amino acids. The CDR3 loop is CASSIPGRGTSTDTQYF. In DNA, the CDR3 is TGTGCCAGCAGTATCCCGGGTCGAGGAACTAGCACAGATACGCAGTATTTT.

The rearrangement uses TRBV25-1 and TRBJ1-1; 7 bases map to TRBD1. V was pared by 4 bases and J by 1 base, with 6 bases of the junction left unmatched. Germline loops: CDR1 MGHDK, CDR2 SYGVNS. The length of the CDR3 is 15 residues. CDR3 in amino acids: CASSGGTVKNTEAFF. CDR3 coding DNA: TGTGCCAGCAGTGGCGGGACAGTCAAGAACACTGAAGCTTTCTTT.

This rearrangement joins TRBV30 to TRBJ2-5, with TRBD1 as a possible D gene (5 bases). Per the germline V gene, CDR1 is GTSNPN and CDR2 is SVGIG (reference sequence). This CDR3 is 11 amino acids long. Trimming took 6 bases from V and 4 from J, leaving 9 bases between them. CDR3 DNA: TGTGCCTGCAGGGTTGGAGAGACCCAGTACTTC. Protein product: CACRVGETQYF.

This clone occurred a few times. The chain is built from TRBV7-8 and TRBJ2-1; perhaps TRBD1 as D (6 bases). Germline lookup yields CDR1 SGHVS and CDR2 FQNEAQ. V was clipped by 7 bases and J by 7 bases, with 17 bases between them. The CDR3 length is 14 residues. The CDR3 reads CASTRRDIQNEQFF. CDR3 sequence (DNA): TGTGCCAGCACCAGACGGGACATCCAAAATGAGCAGTTCTTC.

The chain uses TRBV6-4 and TRBJ2-1; possibly TRBD2 for D (6 bases). Per the germline V gene, CDR1 is MRHNA and CDR2 is SNTAGT. The CDR3 spans 15 residues. Deletions cut 0 bases from V and 9 bases from J, with 15 bases between. CDR3 in amino acids: CASSDSGTPGSEQFF. The CDR3 DNA follows: TGTGCCAGCAGTGACTCCGGGACTCCCGGTTCTGAGCAGTTCTTC.

This chain links TRBV6-5 with TRBJ2-1, with 9 bases fitting TRBD2. The CDR3 sequence is 14 residues long. In germline, CDR1 is MNHEY, CDR2 SVGAGI. J lost 10 bases, V lost 7 bases, and 11 bases had no gene match. This CDR3 is CASTPGLAIPEQFF. In nucleotides, the CDR3 is TGTGCCAGCACCCCGGGACTAGCTATCCCCGAGCAGTTCTTC.

V usage is TRBV6-6 and J usage is TRBJ1-2; D gene ambiguous. The CDR3 extends over 13 amino acids. Germline loops: CDR1 MNHNY, CDR2 SVGAGI (reference sequence). V was pared by 2 bases and J by 6 bases, with 10 bases between. The CDR3 DNA reads as TGTGCCAGCAGTTACGGTCCGGCGGATGGCTACACCTTC. Translation gives CASSYGPADGYTF.

The genes are TRBV15 and TRBJ2-7, with D perhaps TRBD1 or TRBD2 (5 bases each). The CDR3 is 15 amino acids. The V end lost 0 bases, the J end lost 3 bases, and 12 bases lay between the germline ends. CDR1 is LNHNV, CDR2 YYDKDF, per germline (reference sequence). The CDR3 sequence: CATSRDWQGDYEQYF. CDR3 coding DNA: TGTGCCACCAGCAGAGATTGGCAGGGAGACTACGAGCAGTACTTC. Full variable domain (remainder filled in from reference TRBV15 and TRBJ2-7): DAMVIQNPRYQVTQFGKPVTLSCSQTLNHNVMYWYQQKSSQAPKLLFHYYDKDFNNEADTPDNFQSRRPNTSFCFLDIRSPGLGDTAMYLCATSRDWQGDYEQYFGPGTRLTVT.

The chain has TRBV18 and TRBJ2-7; D tentatively fits TRBD1 or TRBD2 (5 bases each). The CDR3 covers 13 residues. V lost 3 bases, J lost 3 bases, and 9 bases lay in between. Germline CDR1 reads KGHSH; CDR2 reads LQKENI. The CDR3 spells CASSPGVNYEQYF. CDR3 coding DNA: TGTGCCAGCTCACCGGGGGTCAACTACGAGCAGTACTTC.

The chain combines TRBV27 with TRBJ2-6, with TRBD1 identical over 7 bases. J gave up 4 bases and V 4 bases, and 7 bases lay outside the gene matches. The germline CDR1 and CDR2 sequences are MNHEY and SMNVEV (reference sequence). The CDR3 extends over 16 amino acids. The CDR3 protein is CASSSRQGTGANVLTF. The DNA of the CDR3 is TGTGCCAGCAGTTCCAGACAGGGTACAGGGGCCAACGTCCTGACTTTC.

The sample holds one count of this clone. The chain carries TRBV30 and TRBJ2-7, with D perhaps given as TRBD1 or TRBD2 (5 bases each). CDR3 length: 15 residues. CDR1 is GTSNPN and CDR2 is SVGIG in the germline V gene (reference sequence). V dropped 2 bases and J dropped 0 bases, with 14 bases sitting between them. CDR3 nucleotides: TGTGCCTGGAGTACCTACCGGGACGTCTCCTACGAGCAGTACTTC. This gives the protein CAWSTYRDVSYEQYF.